This note documents a single T cell receptor (beta chain) sequence. The sample belongs to a study of CD8 T cells in Susac syndrome. Trimming cost V 8 bases and J 0 bases, with 12 bases left between them. The CDR3 runs to 14 residues. The germline V gene has CDR1 MGHDK and CDR2 SYGVNS. RNA amounts of about 0.5 to 1 ug underwent reverse transcription with random hexamers. One entry per CDR3 protein results from TCRdb running MiXCR on the immunoSEQ multiplex PCR reads. The sample lists some 170,000 distinct CDR3 sequences, roughly 94% seen once, with approximately 0.098% in the top ten. J is TRBJ2-3 and V is TRBV25-1, with a possible D match to TRBD2 (6 bases). Sequenced sample: CD4+ T cells from PBMCs. This receptor was obtained from a human donor in good health. The CDR3 here is CASSLEGSTDTQYF. DNA of the CDR3: TGTGCCAGCTCCTTGGAGGGGAGCACAGATACGCAGTATTTT. Full variable domain (outside the CDR3, taken from reference TRBV25-1 and TRBJ2-3): EADIYQTPRYLVIGTGKKITLECSQTMGHDKMYWYQQDPGMELHLIHYSYGVNSTEKGDLSSESTVSRIRTEHFPLTLESARPSHTSQYLCASSLEGSTDTQYFGPGTRLTVL.